Presented here are 8 T cell receptor beta chains from one specimen sequenced in a study of OX40 agonist ivuxolimab in advanced cancers. Here immunoSEQ multiplex PCR was the method, and the copy in TCRdb shows in-frame clones only, minus some. The sample records about 60,000 clones, around 85% being singletons. This specimen was CD4+ or CD8+ T cells sorted from blood, taken in a trial of the OX40 agonist ivuxolimab. All receptors come from an adult with an advanced solid tumor such as melanoma, head and neck, liver or kidney cancer.

This clone has only a few counts. The rearrangement joins TRBV29-1 to TRBJ1-2, with 7 bases that match TRBD1. Trimming cost V 4 bases and J 4 bases; bases outside gene matches: 6. CDR3 length equals 13 residues. Germline V lookup: CDR1 SQVTM, CDR2 ANQGSEA. The CDR3 sequence is CSVALDRTYGYTF. CDR3 bases: TGCAGCGTTGCCCTGGACAGGACCTATGGCTACACCTTC.

The genes are TRBV5-6 and TRBJ1-2; no clear D gene. Trimming pared 6 bases from V and 4 bases from J, leaving 13 bases between. CDR3 length: 13 residues. Germline assignment: CDR1 SGHDT and CDR2 YYEEEE. In DNA form, the CDR3 reads TGTGCCAGCACCCCCCGGATGGGCTATGGCTACACCTTC. It codes for CASTPRMGYGYTF.

This chain joins TRBV15 and TRBJ2-5; a possible D gene is TRBD1 (6 bases). CDR1 is LNHNV, CDR2 YYDKDF, per germline (reference sequence). The CDR3 extends over 14 amino acids. With 5 bases removed from V and 4 bases from J, the gap between germline ends came to 14 bases. The CDR3 loop reads CATSGYRAGETQYF. The CDR3 nucleotides read TGTGCCACCAGCGGCTACAGGGCAGGAGAGACCCAGTACTTC.

V usage is TRBV7-3 and J usage is TRBJ2-2; no clear D. The CDR3 is 15 amino acids. V shed 2 bases and J shed 1 base, with 8 bases lying between them. CDR1 SGHTA and CDR2 FQGTGA come from the germline V gene. The CDR3 is CASSLVAGNTGELFF. The CDR3 DNA reads as TGTGCCAGCAGCTTAGTAGCAGGGAACACCGGGGAGCTGTTTTTT.

The genes are TRBV18 and TRBJ1-4, with D hard to call. The germline V gene encodes CDR1 KGHSH and CDR2 LQKENI. The CDR3 length is 16 residues. V lost 0 bases and J 0 bases, leaving 8 bases between the germline ends. The CDR3 sequence: CASSPPTASTNEKLFF. The DNA for the CDR3 is TGTGCCAGCTCACCACCTACAGCTTCAACTAATGAAAAACTGTTTTTT.

The chain couples TRBV7-9 to TRBJ2-3; D tentatively fits TRBD1 or TRBD2 (5 bases each). This CDR3 has 13 residues. The germline gives CDR1 SEHNR, CDR2 FQNEAQ (reference sequence). Between the trimmed V and J ends, which lost 5 bases and 5 bases, there was a span of 11 bases. This CDR3 is CASSRDHGDTQYF. The CDR3 DNA reads as TGTGCCAGCAGCCGGGACCACGGAGATACGCAGTATTTT.

V is TRBV28 and J is TRBJ1-5; D is undetermined. Germline V lookup: CDR1 MDHEN, CDR2 SYDVKM. The V end was cut by 6 bases, the J end by 10 bases, with 19 bases between. CDR3 length equals 14 residues. The CDR3, as DNA: TGTGCCAGCAGGTCCCCGGGGTTAGGTGGCCCCCAGCATTTT. Protein product: CASRSPGLGGPQHF.

The CDR3 loop is CASSPPRGRGSTEAFF. The CDR3 bases are TGTGCCAGCAGTCCCCCCAGGGGGCGCGGGTCCACTGAAGCTTTCTTT. This sequence joins TRBV28 and TRBJ1-1, with 8 bases aligning to TRBD1. CDR1 and CDR2 from the germline V gene are MDHEN and SYDVKM. Trimming at V came to 5 bases and at J to 4 bases, leaving 12 bases not matched to a gene. The CDR3 spans 16 residues.